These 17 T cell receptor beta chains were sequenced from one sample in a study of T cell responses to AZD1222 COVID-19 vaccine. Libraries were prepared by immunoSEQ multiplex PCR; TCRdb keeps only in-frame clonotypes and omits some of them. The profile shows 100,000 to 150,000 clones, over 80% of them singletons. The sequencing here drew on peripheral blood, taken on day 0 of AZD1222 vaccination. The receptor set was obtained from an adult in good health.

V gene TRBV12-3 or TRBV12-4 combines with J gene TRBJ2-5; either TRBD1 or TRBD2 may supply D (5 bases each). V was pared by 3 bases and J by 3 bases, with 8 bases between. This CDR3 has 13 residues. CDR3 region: CASSLGEKETQYF. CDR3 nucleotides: TGTGCCAGCAGTTTGGGGGAGAAAGAGACCCAGTACTTC.

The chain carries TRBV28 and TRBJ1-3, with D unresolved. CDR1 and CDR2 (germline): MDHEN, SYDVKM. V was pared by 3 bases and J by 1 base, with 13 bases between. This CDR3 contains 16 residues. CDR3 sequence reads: CASSLGLTTSGNTIYF. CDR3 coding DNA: TGTGCCAGCAGTTTGGGTTTGACTACTTCTGGAAACACCATATATTTT.

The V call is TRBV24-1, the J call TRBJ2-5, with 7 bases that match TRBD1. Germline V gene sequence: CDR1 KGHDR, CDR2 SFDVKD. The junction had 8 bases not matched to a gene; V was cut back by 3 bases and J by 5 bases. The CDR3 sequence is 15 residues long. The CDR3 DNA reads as TGTGCCACCAGTGATCCCGGACAGGCTGAGGAGACCCAGTACTTC. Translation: CATSDPGQAEETQYF.

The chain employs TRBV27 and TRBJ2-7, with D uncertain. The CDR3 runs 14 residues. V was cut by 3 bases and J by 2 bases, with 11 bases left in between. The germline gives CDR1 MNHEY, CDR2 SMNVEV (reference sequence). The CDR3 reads CASSFGVSPYEQYF. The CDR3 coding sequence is TGTGCCAGCAGTTTTGGAGTTAGTCCCTACGAGCAGTACTTC.

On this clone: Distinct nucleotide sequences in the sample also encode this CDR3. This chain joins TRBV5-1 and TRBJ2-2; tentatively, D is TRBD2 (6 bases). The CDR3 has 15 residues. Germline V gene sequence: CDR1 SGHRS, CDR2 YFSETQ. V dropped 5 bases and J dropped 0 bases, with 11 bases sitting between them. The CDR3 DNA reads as TGCGCCAGCAGTTTCAGCGGGCCGAACACCGGGGAGCTGTTTTTT. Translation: CASSFSGPNTGELFF.

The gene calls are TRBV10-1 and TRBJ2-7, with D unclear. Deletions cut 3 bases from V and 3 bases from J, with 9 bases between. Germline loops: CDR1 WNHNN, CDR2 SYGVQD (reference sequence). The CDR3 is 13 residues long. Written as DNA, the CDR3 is TGCGCCAGCAGTGATGGGTCAAACTACGAGCAGTACTTC. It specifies CASSDGSNYEQYF.

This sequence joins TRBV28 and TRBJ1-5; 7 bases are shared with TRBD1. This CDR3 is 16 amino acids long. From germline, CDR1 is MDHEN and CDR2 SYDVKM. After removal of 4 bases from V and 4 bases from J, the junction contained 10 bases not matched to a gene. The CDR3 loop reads CASSSPVGGPNQPQHF. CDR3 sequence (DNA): TGTGCCAGCAGTTCCCCGGTAGGGGGCCCTAATCAGCCCCAGCATTTT.

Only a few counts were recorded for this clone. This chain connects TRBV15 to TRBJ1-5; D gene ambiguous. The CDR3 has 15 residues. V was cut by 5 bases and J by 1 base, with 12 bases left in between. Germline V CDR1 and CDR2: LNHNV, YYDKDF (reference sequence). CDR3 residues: CATSLNFGSNQPQHF. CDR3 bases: TGTGCCACCAGCCTGAATTTTGGGAGCAATCAGCCCCAGCATTTT.

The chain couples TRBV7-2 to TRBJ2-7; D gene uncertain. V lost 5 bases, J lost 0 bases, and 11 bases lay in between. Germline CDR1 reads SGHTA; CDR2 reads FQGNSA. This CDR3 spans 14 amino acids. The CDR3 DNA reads TGTGCCAGCAGCCCCAGGCCCCTCTCCTACGAGCAGTACTTC. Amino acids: CASSPRPLSYEQYF.

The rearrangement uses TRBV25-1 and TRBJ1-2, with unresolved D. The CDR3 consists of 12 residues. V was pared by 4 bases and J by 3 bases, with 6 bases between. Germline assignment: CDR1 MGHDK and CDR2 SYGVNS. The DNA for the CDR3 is TGTGCCAGCAGTGGTACGGACTATGGCTACACCTTC. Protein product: CASSGTDYGYTF.

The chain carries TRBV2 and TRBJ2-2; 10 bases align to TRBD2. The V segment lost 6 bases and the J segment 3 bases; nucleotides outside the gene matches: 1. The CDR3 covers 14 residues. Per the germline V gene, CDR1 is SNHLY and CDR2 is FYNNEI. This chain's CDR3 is CASRGLADTGELFF. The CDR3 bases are TGTGCCAGCAGAGGACTAGCGGACACCGGGGAGCTGTTTTTT.

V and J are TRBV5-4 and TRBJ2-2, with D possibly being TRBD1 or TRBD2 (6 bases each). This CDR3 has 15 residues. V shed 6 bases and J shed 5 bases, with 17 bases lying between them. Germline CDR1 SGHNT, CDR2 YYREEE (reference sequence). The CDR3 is CASNNEGGLTGELFF. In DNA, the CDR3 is TGTGCCAGCAACAACGAAGGGGGGCTGACCGGGGAGCTGTTTTTT.

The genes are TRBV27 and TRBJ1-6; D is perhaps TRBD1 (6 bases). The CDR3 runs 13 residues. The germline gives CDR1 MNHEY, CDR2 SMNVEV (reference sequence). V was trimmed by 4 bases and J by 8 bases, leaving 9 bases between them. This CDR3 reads CASSYNRDSPLHF. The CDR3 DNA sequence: TGTGCCAGCAGTTACAACAGGGATTCACCCCTCCACTTT.

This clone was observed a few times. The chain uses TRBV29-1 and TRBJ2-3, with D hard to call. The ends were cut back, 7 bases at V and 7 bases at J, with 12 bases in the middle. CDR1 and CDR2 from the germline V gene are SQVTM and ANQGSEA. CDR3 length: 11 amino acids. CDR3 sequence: CSGETGNTQYF. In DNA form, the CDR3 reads TGCAGCGGGGAAACTGGAAATACGCAGTATTTT.

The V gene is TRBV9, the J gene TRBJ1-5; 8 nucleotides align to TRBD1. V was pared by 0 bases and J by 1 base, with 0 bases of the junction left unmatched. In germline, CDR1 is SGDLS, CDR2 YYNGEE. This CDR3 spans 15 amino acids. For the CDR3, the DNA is TGTGCCAGCAGCGTAGGACAGGGGAGCAATCAGCCCCAGCATTTT. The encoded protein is CASSVGQGSNQPQHF.

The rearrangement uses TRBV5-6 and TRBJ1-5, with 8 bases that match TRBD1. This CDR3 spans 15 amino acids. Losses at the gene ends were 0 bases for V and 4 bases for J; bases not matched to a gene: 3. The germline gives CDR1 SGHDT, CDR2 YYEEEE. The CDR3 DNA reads TGTGCCAGCAGCTTGGGGACAGGGCGAAATCAGCCCCAGCATTTT. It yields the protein CASSLGTGRNQPQHF.

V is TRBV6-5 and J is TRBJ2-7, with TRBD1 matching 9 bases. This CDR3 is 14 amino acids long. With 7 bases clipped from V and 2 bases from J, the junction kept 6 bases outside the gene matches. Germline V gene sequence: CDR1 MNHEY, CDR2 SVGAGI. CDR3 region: CASNPGQGTYEQYF. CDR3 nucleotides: TGTGCCAGCAATCCGGGACAGGGAACCTACGAGCAGTACTTC.